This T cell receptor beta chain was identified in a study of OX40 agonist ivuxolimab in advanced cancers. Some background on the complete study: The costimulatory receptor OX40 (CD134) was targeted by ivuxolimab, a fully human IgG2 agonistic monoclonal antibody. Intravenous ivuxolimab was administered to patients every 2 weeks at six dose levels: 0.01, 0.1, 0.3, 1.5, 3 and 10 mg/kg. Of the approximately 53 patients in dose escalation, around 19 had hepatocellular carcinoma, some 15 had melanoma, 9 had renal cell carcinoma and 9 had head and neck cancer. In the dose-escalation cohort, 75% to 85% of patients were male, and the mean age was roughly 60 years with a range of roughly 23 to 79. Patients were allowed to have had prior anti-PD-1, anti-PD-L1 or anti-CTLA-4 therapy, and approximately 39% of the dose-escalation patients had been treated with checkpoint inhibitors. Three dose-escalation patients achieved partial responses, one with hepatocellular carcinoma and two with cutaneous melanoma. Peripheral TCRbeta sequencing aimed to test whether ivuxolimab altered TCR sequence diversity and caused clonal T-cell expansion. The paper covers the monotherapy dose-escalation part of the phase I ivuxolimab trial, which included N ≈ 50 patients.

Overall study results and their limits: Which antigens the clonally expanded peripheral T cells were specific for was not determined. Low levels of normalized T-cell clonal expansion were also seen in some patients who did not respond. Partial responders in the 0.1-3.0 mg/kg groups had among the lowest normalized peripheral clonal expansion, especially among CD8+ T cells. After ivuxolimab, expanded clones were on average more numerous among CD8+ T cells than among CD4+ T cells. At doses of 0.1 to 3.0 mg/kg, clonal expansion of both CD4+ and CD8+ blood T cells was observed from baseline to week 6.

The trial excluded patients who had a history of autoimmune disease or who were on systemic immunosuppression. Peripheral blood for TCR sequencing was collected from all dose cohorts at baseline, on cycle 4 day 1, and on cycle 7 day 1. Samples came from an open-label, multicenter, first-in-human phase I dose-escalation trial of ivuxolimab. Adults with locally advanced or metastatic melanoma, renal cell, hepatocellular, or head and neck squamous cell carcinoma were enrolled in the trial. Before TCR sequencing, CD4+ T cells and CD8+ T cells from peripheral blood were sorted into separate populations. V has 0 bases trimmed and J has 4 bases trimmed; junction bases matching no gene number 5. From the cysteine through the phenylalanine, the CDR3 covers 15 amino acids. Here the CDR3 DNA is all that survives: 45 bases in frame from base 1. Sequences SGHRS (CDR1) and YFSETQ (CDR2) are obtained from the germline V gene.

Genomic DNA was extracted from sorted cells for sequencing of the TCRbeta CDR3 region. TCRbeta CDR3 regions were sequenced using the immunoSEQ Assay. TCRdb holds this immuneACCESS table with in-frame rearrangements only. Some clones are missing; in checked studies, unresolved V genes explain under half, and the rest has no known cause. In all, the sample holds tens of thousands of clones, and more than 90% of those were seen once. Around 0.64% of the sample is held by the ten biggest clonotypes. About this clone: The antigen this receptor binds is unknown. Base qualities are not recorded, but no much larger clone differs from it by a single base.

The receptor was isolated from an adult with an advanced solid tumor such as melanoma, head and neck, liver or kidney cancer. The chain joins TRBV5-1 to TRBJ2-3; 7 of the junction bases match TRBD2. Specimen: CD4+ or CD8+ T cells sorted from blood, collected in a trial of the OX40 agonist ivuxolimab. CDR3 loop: CASSLDGLGADTQYF. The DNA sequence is TGCGCCAGCAGCTTGGATGGACTAGGGGCAGATACGCAGTATTTT.